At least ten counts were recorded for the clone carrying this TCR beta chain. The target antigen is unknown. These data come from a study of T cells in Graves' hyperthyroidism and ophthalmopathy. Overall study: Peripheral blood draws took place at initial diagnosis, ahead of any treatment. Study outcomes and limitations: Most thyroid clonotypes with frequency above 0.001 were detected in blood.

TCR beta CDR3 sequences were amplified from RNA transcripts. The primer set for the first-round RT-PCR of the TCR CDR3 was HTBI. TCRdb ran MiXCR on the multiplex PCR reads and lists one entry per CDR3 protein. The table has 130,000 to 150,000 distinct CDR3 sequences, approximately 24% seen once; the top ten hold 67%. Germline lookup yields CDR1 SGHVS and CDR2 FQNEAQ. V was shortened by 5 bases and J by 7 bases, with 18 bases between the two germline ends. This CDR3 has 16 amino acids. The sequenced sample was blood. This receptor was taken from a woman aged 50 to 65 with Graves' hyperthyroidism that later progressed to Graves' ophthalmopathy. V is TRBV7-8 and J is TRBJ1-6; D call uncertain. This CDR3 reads CASSRLSVGANSPLHF. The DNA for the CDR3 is TGTGCCAGCAGCCGCTTGAGTGTTGGCGCAAATTCACCCCTCCACTTT.